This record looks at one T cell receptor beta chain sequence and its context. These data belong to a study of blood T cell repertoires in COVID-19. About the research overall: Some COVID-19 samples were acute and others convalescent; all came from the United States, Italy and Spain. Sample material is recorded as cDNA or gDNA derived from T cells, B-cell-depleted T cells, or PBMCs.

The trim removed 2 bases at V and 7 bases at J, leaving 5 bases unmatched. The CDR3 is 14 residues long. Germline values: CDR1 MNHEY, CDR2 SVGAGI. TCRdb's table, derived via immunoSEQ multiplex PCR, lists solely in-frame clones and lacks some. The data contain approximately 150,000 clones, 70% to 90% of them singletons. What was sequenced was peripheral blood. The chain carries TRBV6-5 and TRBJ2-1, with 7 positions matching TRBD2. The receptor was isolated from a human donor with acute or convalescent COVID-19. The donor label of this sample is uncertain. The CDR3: CASSYGGLGNEQFF. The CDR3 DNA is TGTGCCAGCAGTTACGGAGGACTAGGGAATGAGCAGTTCTTC.